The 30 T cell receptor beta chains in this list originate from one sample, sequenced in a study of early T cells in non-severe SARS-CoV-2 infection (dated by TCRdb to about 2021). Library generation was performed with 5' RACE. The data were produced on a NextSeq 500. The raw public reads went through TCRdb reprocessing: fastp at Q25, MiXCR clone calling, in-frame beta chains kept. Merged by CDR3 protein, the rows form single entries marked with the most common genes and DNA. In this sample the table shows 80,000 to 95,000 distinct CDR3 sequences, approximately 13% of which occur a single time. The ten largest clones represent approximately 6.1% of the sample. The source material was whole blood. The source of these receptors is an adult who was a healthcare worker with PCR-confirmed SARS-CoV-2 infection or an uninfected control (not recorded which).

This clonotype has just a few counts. CDR3 coding DNA: TGCAGCGTTGACGACGGGGTGAACACAGATACGCAGTATTTT. Protein: CSVDDGVNTDTQYF. This chain uses TRBV29-1 with TRBJ2-3; tentatively, D is TRBD2 (5 bases). Germline-derived CDR1 and CDR2 are SQVTM and ANQGSEA. V was trimmed by 3 bases and J by 2 bases, leaving 12 bases between them. There are 14 residues in the CDR3.

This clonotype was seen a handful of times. CDR3 residues: CASSAATGEINYGYTF. CDR3 coding DNA: TGTGCCAGCAGCGCGGCTACAGGGGAAATTAACTATGGCTACACCTTC. The chain uses TRBV5-4 and TRBJ1-2, with TRBD1 matching over 7 bases. Per the germline V gene, CDR1 is SGHNT and CDR2 is YYREEE (reference sequence). Trimming took 4 bases from V and 1 from J; bases not matched to a gene: 10. This CDR3 contains 16 residues.

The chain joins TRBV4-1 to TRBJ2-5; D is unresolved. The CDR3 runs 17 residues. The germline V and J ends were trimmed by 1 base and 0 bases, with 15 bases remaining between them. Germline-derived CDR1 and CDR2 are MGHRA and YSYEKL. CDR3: CASSQGPTGLYQETQYF. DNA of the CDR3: TGCGCCAGCAGCCAAGGACCCACCGGCCTGTACCAAGAGACCCAGTACTTC.

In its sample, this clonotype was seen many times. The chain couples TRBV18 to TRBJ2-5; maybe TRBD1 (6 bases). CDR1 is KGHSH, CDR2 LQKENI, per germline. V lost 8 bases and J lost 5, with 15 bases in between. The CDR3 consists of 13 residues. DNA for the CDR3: TGTGCCAGCCGCGGTGGACAGATGGAGACCCAGTACTTC. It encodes CASRGGQMETQYF.

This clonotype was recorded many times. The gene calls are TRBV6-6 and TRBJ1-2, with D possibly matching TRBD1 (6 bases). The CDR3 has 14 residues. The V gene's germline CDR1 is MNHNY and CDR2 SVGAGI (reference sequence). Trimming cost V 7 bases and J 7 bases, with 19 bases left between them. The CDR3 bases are TGTGCCAGCACCCCCGCGGGGGCCCTAGGTGGCTACACCTTC. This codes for CASTPAGALGGYTF.

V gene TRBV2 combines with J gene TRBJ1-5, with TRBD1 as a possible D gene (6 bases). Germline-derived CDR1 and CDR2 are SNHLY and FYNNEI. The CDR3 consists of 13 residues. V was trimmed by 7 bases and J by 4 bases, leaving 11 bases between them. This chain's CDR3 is CASIMGQNQPQHF. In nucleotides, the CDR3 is TGTGCCAGCATCATGGGACAAAATCAGCCCCAGCATTTT.

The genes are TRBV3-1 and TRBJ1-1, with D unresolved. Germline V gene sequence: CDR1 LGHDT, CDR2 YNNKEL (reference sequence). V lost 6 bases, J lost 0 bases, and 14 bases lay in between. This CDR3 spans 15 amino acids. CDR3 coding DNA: TGTGCCAGCAGTCGGCCCGGCACCGTGAACACTGAAGCTTTCTTT. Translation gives CASSRPGTVNTEAFF.

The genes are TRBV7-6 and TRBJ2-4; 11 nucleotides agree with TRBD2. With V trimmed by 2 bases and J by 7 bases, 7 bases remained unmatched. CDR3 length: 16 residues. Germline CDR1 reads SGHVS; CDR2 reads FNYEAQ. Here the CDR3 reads CASSLKVAGGPNIQYF. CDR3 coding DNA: TGTGCCAGCAGCTTAAAGGTAGCGGGAGGGCCTAACATTCAGTACTTC.

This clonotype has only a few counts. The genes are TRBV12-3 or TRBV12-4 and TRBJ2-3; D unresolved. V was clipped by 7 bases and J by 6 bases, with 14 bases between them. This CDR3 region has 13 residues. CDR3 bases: TGTGCCAGCACCCCCCGGTCGTGGGATACGCAGTATTTT. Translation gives CASTPRSWDTQYF.

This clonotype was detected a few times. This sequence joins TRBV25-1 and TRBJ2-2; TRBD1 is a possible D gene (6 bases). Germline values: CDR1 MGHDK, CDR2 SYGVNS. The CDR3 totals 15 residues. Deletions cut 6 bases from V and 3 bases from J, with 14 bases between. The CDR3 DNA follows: TGTGCCAGCAGCTCCCGACAGGCCTACACCGGGGAGCTGTTTTTT. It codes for CASSSRQAYTGELFF.

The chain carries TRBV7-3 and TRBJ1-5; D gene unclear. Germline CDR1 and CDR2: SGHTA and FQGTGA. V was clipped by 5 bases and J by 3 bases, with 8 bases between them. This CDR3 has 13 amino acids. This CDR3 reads CASSLSYNQPQHF. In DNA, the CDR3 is TGTGCCAGCAGCCTTTCGTACAATCAGCCCCAGCATTTT.

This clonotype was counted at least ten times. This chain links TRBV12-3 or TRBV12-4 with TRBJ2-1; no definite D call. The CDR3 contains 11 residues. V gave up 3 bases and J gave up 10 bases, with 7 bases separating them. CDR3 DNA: TGTGCCAGCAGTTTGTTGGGCGAGCAGTTCTTC. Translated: CASSLLGEQFF.

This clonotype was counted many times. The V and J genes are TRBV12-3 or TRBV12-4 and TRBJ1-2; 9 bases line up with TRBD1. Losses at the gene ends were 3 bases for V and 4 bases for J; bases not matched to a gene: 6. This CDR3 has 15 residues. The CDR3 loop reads CASSFWDRDLYGYTF. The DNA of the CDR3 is TGTGCCAGCAGTTTTTGGGACAGGGATCTCTATGGCTACACCTTC.

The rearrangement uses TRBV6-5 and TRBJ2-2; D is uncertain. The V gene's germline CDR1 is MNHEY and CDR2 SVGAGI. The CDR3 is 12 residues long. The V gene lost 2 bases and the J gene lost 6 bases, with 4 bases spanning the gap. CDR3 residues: CASSYGAGELFF. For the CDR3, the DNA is TGTGCCAGCAGTTACGGGGCCGGGGAGCTGTTTTTT.

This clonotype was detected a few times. CDR3 nucleotide sequence: TGCAGCGTTGCAGGTAGCGGGAGCTCCTACAATGAGCAGTTCTTC. Its translation: CSVAGSGSSYNEQFF. The chain carries TRBV29-1 and TRBJ2-1; TRBD2 aligns across 9 bases. Germline CDR1 is SQVTM and CDR2 is ANQGSEA. V lost 4 bases to trimming and J lost 0 bases; unmatched junction nucleotides: 4. This CDR3 spans 15 amino acids.

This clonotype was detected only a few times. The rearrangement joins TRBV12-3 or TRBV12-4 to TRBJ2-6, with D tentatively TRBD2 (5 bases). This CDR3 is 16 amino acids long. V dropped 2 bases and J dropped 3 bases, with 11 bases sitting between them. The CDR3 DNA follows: TGTGCCAGCAGTTTAAGAGGCGGGCTTGGGGCCAACGTCCTGACTTTC. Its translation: CASSLRGGLGANVLTF.

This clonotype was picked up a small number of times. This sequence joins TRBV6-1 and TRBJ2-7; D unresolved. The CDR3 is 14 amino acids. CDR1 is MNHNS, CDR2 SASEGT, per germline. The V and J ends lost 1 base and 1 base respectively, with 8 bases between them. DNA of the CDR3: TGTGCCAGCAGTGAAGATAGTGCATCCTACGAGCAGTACTTC. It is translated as CASSEDSASYEQYF.

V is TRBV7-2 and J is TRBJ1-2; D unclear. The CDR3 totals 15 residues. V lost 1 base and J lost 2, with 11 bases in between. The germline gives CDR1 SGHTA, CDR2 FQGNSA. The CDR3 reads CASSLDRLPNYGYTF. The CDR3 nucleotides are TGTGCCAGCAGCTTAGACCGCCTACCCAACTATGGCTACACCTTC. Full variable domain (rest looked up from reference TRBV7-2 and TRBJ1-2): GAGVSQSPSNKVTEKGKDVELRCDPISGHTALYWYRQSLGQGLEFLIYFQGNSAPDKSGLPSDRFSAERTGGSVSTLTIQRTQQEDSAVYLCASSLDRLPNYGYTFGSGTRLTVV.

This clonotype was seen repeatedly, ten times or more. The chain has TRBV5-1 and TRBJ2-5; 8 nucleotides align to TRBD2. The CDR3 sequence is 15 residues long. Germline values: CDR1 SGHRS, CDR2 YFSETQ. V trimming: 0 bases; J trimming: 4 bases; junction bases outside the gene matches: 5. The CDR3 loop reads CASSLGTSLTETQYF. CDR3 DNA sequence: TGCGCCAGCAGCTTGGGGACTAGCCTTACAGAGACCCAGTACTTC.

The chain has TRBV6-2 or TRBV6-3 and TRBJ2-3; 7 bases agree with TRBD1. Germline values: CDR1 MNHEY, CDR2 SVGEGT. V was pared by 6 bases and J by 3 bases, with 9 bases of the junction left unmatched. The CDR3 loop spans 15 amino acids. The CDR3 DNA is TGTGCCAGCAGCGTCGGGACAGCTCTGACAGATACGCAGTATTTT. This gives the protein CASSVGTALTDTQYF.

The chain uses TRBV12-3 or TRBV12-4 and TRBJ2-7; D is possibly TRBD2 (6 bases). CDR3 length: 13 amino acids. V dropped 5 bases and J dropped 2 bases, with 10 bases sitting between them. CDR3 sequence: CASSRGSPYEQYF. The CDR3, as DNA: TGTGCCAGCAGTCGGGGGAGCCCCTACGAGCAGTACTTC.

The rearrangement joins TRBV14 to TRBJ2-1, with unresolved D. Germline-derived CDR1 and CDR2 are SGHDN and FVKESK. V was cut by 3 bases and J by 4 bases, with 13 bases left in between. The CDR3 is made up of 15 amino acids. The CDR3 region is CASSHLTVGYNEQFF. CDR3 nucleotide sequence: TGTGCCAGCAGCCATCTAACAGTGGGATACAATGAGCAGTTCTTC.

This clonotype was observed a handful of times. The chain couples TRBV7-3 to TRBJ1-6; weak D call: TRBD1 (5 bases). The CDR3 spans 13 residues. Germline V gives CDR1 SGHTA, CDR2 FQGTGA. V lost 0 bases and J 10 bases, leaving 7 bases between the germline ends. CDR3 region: CASSLTQDSPLHF. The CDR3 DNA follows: TGTGCCAGCAGCTTAACACAGGACTCACCCCTCCACTTT.

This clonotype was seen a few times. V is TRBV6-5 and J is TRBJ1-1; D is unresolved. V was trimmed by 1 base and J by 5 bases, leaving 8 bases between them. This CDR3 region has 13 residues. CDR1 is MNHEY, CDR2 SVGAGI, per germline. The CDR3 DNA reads TGTGCCAGCAGTTACTTAGACAAAACTGAAGCTTTCTTT. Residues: CASSYLDKTEAFF.

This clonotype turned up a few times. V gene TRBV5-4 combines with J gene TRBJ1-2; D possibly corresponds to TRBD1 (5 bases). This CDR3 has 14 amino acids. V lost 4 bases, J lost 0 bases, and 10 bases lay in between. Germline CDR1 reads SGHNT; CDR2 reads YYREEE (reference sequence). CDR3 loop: CASSPGRTNYGYTF. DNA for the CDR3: TGTGCCAGCAGCCCGGGACGGACTAACTATGGCTACACCTTC.

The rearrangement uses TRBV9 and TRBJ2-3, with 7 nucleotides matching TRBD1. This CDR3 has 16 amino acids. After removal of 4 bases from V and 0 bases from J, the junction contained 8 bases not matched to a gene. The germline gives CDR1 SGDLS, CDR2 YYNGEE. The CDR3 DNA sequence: TGTGCCAGCAGCTTTAGACAGGGCTCTAGCACAGATACGCAGTATTTT. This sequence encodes CASSFRQGSSTDTQYF.

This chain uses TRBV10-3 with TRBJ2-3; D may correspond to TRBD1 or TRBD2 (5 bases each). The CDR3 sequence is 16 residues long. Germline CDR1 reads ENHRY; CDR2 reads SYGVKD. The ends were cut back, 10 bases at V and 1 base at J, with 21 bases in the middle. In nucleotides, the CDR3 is TGTGCCACCGAGGGTAGGGGTGAGTTGGGCACAGATACGCAGTATTTT. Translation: CATEGRGELGTDTQYF.

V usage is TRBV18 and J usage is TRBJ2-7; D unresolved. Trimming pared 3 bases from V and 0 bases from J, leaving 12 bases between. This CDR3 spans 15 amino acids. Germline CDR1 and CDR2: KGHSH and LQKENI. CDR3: CASSPNVAFSYEQYF. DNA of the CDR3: TGTGCCAGCTCACCGAATGTGGCGTTCTCCTACGAGCAGTACTTC.

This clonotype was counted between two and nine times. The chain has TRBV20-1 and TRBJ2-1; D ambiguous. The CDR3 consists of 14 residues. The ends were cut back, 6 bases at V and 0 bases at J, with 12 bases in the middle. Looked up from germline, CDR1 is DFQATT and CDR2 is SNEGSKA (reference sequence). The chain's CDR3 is CSAMAAVSYNEQFF. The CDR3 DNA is TGCAGTGCAATGGCGGCAGTCTCCTACAATGAGCAGTTCTTC.

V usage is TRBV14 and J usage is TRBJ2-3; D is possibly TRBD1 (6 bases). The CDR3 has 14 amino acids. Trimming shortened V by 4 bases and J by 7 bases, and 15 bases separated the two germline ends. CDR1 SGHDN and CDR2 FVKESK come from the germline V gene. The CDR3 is CASSLLLGTYTQYF. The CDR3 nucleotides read TGTGCCAGCAGCCTACTCCTCGGGACATATACGCAGTATTTT. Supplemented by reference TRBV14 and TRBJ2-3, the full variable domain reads EAGVTQFPSHSVIEKGQTVTLRCDPISGHDNLYWYRRVMGKEIKFLLHFVKESKQDESGMPNNRFLAERTGGTYSTLKVQPAELEDSGVYFCASSLLLGTYTQYFGPGTRLTVL.